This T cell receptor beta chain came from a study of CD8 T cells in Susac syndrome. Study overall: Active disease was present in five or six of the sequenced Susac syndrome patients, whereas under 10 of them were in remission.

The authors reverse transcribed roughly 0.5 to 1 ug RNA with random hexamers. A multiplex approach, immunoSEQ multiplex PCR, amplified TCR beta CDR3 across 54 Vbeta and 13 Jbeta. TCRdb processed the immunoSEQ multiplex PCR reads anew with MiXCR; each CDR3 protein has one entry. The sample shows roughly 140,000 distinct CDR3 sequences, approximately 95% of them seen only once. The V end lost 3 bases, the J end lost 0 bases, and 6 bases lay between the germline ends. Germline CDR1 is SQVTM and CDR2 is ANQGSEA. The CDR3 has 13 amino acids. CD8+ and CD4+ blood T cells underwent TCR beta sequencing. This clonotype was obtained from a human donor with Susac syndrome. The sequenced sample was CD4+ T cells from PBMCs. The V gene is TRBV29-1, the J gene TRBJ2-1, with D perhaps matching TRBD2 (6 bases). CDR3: CSVDGSSYNEQFF. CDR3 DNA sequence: TGCAGCGTTGACGGGAGCTCCTACAATGAGCAGTTCTTC.